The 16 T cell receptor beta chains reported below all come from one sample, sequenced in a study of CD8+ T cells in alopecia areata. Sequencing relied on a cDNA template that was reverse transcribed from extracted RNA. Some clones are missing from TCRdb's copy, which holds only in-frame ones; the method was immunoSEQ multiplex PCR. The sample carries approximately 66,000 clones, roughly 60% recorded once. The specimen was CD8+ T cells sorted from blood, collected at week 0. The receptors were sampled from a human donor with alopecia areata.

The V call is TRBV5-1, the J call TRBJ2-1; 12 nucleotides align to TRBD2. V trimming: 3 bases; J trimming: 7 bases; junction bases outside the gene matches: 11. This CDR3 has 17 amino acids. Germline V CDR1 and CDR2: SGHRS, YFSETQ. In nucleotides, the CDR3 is TGCGCCAGCAGCTGGGTCGCTAGCGGGAGGGCCTTGAATGAGCAGTTCTTC. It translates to CASSWVASGRALNEQFF.

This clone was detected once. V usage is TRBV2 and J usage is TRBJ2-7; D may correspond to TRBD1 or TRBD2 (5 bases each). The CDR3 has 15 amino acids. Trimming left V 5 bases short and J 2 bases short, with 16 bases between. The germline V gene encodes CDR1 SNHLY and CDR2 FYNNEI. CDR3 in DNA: TGTGCCAGCAGTCCGCCGGGGCTAGTAACCTACGAGCAGTACTTC. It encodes CASSPPGLVTYEQYF.

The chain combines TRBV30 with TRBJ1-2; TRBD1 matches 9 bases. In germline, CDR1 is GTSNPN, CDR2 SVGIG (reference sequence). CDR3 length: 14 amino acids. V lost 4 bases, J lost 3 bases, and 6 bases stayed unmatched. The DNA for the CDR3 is TGTGCCTGGACCTTTACAGGGGGCGACTATGGCTACACCTTC. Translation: CAWTFTGGDYGYTF.

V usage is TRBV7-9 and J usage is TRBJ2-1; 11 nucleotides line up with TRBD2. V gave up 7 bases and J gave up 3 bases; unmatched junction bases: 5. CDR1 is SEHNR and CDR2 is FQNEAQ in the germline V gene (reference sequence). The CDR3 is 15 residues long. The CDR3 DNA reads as TGTGCCAGCATACCCGGGACTAGCGGCTACAATGAGCAGTTCTTC. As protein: CASIPGTSGYNEQFF.

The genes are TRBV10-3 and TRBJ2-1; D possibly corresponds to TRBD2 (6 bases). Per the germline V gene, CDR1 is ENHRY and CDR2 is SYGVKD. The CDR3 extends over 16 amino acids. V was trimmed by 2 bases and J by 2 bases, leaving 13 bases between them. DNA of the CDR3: TGTGCCATCAGTGAGCGGAACGAGCGGGCCTACAATGAGCAGTTCTTC. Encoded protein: CAISERNERAYNEQFF.

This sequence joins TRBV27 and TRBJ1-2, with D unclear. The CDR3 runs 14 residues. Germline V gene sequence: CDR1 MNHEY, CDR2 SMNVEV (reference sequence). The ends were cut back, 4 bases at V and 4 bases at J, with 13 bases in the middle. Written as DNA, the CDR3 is TGTGCCAGCAGTTCCATAAGCCAGGCCTATGGCTACACCTTC. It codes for CASSSISQAYGYTF.

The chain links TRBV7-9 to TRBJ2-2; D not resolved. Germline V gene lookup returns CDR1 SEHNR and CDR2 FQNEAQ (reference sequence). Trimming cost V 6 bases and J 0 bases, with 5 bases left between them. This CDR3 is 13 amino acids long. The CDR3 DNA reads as TGTGCCAGCAGGGGGACGAACACCGGGGAGCTGTTTTTT. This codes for CASRGTNTGELFF.

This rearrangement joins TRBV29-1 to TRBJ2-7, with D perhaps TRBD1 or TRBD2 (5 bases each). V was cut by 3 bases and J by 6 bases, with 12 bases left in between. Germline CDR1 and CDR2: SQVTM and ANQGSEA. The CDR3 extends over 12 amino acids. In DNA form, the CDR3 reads TGCAGCGTTGATGTCTATGGGGGCGAGCAGTACTTC. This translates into CSVDVYGGEQYF.

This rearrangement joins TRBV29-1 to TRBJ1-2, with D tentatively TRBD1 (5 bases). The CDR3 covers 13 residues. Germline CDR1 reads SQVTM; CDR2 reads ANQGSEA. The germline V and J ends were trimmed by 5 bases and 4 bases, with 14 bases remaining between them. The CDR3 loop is CSVRRQGRYGYTF. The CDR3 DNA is TGCAGCGTTCGGCGCCAGGGACGCTATGGCTACACCTTC.

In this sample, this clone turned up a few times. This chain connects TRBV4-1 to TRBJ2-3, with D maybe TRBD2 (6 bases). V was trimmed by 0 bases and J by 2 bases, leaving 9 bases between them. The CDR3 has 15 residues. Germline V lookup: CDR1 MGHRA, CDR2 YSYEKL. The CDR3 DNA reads TGCGCCAGCAGCCAAGATGGGGGGTTCACAGATACGCAGTATTTT. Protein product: CASSQDGGFTDTQYF.

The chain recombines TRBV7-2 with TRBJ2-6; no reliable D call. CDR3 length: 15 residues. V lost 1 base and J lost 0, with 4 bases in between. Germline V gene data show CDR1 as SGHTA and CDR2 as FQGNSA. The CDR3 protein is CASSLGGSGANVLTF. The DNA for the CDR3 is TGTGCCAGCAGCTTAGGCGGCTCTGGGGCCAACGTCCTGACTTTC.

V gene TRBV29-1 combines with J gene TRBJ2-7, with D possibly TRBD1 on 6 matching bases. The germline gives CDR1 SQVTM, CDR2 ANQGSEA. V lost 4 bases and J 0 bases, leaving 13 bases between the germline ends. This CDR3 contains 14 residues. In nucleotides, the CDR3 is TGCAGCGTTGTTCGTCAGGGGCCCTCCTACGAGCAGTACTTC. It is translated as CSVVRQGPSYEQYF.

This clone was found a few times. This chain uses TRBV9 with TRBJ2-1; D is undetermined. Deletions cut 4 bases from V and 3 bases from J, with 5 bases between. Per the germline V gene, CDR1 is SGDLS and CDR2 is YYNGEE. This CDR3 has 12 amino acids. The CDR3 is CASSLYYNEQFF. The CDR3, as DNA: TGTGCCAGCAGCCTCTACTACAATGAGCAGTTCTTC.

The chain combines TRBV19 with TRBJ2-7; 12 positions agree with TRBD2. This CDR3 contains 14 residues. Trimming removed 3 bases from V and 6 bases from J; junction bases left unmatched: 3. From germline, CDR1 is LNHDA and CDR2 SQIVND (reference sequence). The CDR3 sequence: CASSMTSGSSEQYF. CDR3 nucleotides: TGTGCCAGTAGTATGACTAGCGGGAGTTCCGAGCAGTACTTC.

This CDR3 reads CASSLASYPGPKRTEAFF. The CDR3, as DNA: TGTGCCAGCAGCTTGGCCTCGTACCCGGGGCCAAAACGCACTGAAGCTTTCTTT. V gene TRBV5-6 combines with J gene TRBJ1-1; TRBD1 might be the D (5 bases). This CDR3 is 18 amino acids long. The V end was cut by 0 bases, the J end by 4 bases, with 22 bases between. Per germline, CDR1 SGHDT and CDR2 YYEEEE.

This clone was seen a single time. The CDR3 loop is CASSLVVTMNTEAFF. The CDR3 bases are TGCGCCAGCAGCTTGGTAGTCACAATGAACACTGAAGCTTTCTTT. The chain joins TRBV5-1 to TRBJ1-1; D call uncertain. CDR3 length equals 15 residues. Germline V gene lookup returns CDR1 SGHRS and CDR2 YFSETQ. Trimming removed 0 bases at V and 0 bases at J, with 9 bases between.